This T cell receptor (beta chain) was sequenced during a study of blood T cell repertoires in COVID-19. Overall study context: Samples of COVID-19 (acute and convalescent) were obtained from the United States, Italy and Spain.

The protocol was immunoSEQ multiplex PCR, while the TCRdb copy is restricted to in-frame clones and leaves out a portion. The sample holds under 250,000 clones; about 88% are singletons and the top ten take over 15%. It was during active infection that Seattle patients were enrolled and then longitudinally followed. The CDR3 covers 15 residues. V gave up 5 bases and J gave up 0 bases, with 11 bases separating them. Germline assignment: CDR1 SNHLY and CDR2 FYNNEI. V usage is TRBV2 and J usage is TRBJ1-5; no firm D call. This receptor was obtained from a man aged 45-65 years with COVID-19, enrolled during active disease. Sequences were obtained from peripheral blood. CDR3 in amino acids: CASSSDGNSNQPQHF. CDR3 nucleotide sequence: TGTGCCAGCAGTTCCGACGGGAATAGCAATCAGCCCCAGCATTTT.